The 20 T cell receptor beta chains listed next were all sequenced from one sample in a study of OX40 agonist ivuxolimab in advanced cancers. The protocol was immunoSEQ multiplex PCR, while the TCRdb copy is restricted to in-frame clones and leaves out a portion. The sample carries 75,000 or so clones, more than 70% recorded once. The sequences come from CD4+ or CD8+ T cells sorted from blood, collected in a trial of the OX40 agonist ivuxolimab. The receptors were sampled from an adult with an advanced solid tumor such as melanoma, head and neck, liver or kidney cancer.

The chain couples TRBV4-1 to TRBJ1-5; TRBD1 matches at 7 bases. Germline V gives CDR1 MGHRA, CDR2 YSYEKL. J gave up 7 bases and V 0 bases, and 9 bases lay outside the gene matches. This CDR3 spans 16 amino acids. This chain's CDR3 is CASSQDIDRVGQPQHF. The CDR3 DNA sequence: TGCGCCAGCAGCCAAGACATTGACAGGGTGGGGCAGCCCCAGCATTTT.

In DNA form, the CDR3 reads TGTGCCAGTAGAGGGGCCTACGAGCAGTACTTC. Amino acids: CASRGAYEQYF. The chain is built from TRBV6-6 and TRBJ2-7; D possibly matches TRBD1 or TRBD2 (5 bases each). The ends were cut back, 9 bases at V and 2 bases at J, with 8 bases in the middle. This CDR3 region has 11 residues. In germline, CDR1 is MNHNY, CDR2 SVGAGI (reference sequence).

The V gene is TRBV7-9, the J gene TRBJ2-1; D is possibly TRBD2 (6 bases). The CDR3 covers 13 residues. V was cut by 3 bases and J by 10 bases, with 13 bases left in between. CDR1 SEHNR and CDR2 FQNEAQ come from the germline V gene (reference sequence). The CDR3 protein is CASSFGGDGEQFF. The DNA for the CDR3 is TGTGCCAGCAGCTTCGGAGGGGATGGCGAGCAGTTCTTC.

V usage is TRBV6-5 and J usage is TRBJ1-1, with 8 bases aligning to TRBD1. V lost 5 bases to trimming and J lost 3 bases; unmatched junction nucleotides: 8. CDR3 length: 15 amino acids. Germline CDR1 MNHEY, CDR2 SVGAGI. CDR3 residues: CASSPQGADDTEAFF. Written as DNA, the CDR3 is TGTGCCAGCAGTCCTCAGGGGGCGGATGACACTGAAGCTTTCTTT.

The DNA for the CDR3 is TGTGCCAGCAGTGAAATTGGATGGGGGTACGAGCAGTACTTC. It translates to CASSEIGWGYEQYF. V usage is TRBV2 and J usage is TRBJ2-7; tentatively, D is TRBD1 or TRBD2 (5 bases each). Germline CDR1 reads SNHLY; CDR2 reads FYNNEI. This CDR3 spans 14 amino acids. With 2 bases removed from V and 4 bases from J, the gap between germline ends came to 12 bases.

This clone was seen once. The rearrangement links TRBV7-8 to TRBJ2-5; the D call may be TRBD1 or TRBD2 (6 bases each). CDR3 length: 13 residues. Germline loops: CDR1 SGHVS, CDR2 FQNEAQ. V was pared by 4 bases and J by 7 bases, with 13 bases between. In nucleotides, the CDR3 is TGTGCCAGCAGCTGGGGGTGGGGGGCGACCCAGTACTTC. Translated, it gives CASSWGWGATQYF. Drawing the rest from reference TRBV7-8 and TRBJ2-5, the complete variable domain is GAGVSQSPRYKVAKRGQDVALRCDPISGHVSLFWYQQALGQGPEFLTYFQNEAQLDKSGLPSDRFFAERPEGSVSTLKIQRTQQEDSAVYLCASSWGWGATQYFGPGTRLLVL.

This chain joins TRBV7-2 and TRBJ1-5, with D possibly matching TRBD1 (5 bases). The germline CDR1 and CDR2 sequences are SGHTA and FQGNSA. Deletions cut 5 bases from V and 5 bases from J, with 10 bases between. CDR3 length equals 13 residues. Written as DNA, the CDR3 is TGTGCCAGCAGCGAAGTAGGGGATCAGCCCCAGCATTTT. This encodes CASSEVGDQPQHF.

CDR3 sequence reads: CASFMGVLAGASYNEQFF. Written as DNA, the CDR3 is TGTGCCAGCTTCATGGGGGTGCTAGCGGGAGCTTCCTACAATGAGCAGTTCTTC. This chain joins TRBV7-9 and TRBJ2-1, with TRBD2 matching over 10 bases. Germline CDR1 reads SEHNR; CDR2 reads FQNEAQ (reference sequence). V gave up 8 bases and J gave up 1 base; unmatched junction bases: 14. The CDR3 is made up of 18 amino acids. The entire variable domain, with the rest obtained from reference TRBV7-9 and TRBJ2-1, is as follows: DTGVSQNPRHKITKRGQNVTFRCDPISEHNRLYWYRQTLGQGPEFLTYFQNEAQLEKSRLLSDRFSAERPKGSFSTLEIQRTEQGDSAMYLCASFMGVLAGASYNEQFFGPGTRLTVL.

CDR3 sequence: CASSALDRMTMLYTF. DNA of the CDR3: TGTGCCAGCAGTGCCCTGGACAGAATGACTATGCTCTACACCTTC. The chain is built from TRBV28 and TRBJ1-2; D may be TRBD1 (6 bases). Deletions cut 5 bases from V and 10 bases from J, with 23 bases between. This CDR3 comprises 15 residues. CDR1 and CDR2 (germline): MDHEN, SYDVKM.

The CDR3 protein is CASSYMETDTQYF. The CDR3, as DNA: TGTGCCAGCAGTTACATGGAGACAGATACGCAGTATTTT. The chain combines TRBV6-5 with TRBJ2-3; no reliable D call. Per the germline V gene, CDR1 is MNHEY and CDR2 is SVGAGI. This CDR3 is 13 amino acids long. Trimming stripped 2 bases from V and 3 bases from J, with 6 bases between.

This clone was detected a few times. V and J are TRBV19 and TRBJ1-5; the D is unclear. CDR3 length equals 16 residues. The germline V and J ends were trimmed by 4 bases and 6 bases, with 19 bases remaining between them. Germline CDR1 LNHDA, CDR2 SQIVND (reference sequence). For the CDR3, the DNA is TGTGCCAGTAGTACCCCCCAGGACCCAGGAGGTCAGCCCCAGCATTTT. Translated, it gives CASSTPQDPGGQPQHF.

V usage is TRBV7-3 and J usage is TRBJ1-1, with 10 bases that match TRBD1. This CDR3 is 16 amino acids long. Germline V lookup: CDR1 SGHTA, CDR2 FQGTGA. The V gene end was trimmed by 3 bases and the J gene end by 3 bases; junction bases not matched to a gene: 7. The CDR3 is CASSLTGGTVYTEAFF. The CDR3 bases are TGTGCCAGCAGCTTGACAGGGGGCACAGTTTACACTGAAGCTTTCTTT.

The chain joins TRBV5-1 to TRBJ2-7; TRBD1 aligns across 9 bases. The CDR3 spans 15 residues. V shed 4 bases and J 0 bases; nucleotides not matched to a gene: 5. Germline lookup yields CDR1 SGHRS and CDR2 YFSETQ. The CDR3 DNA is TGCGCCAGCAGCGAGACAGGGGGGAGCTCCTACGAGCAGTACTTC. Protein product: CASSETGGSSYEQYF.

On this clone: One junction end does not reproduce the germline sequence, and a read error may be involved. The V and J genes are TRBV29-1 and TRBJ2-3; D possibly corresponds to TRBD1 (7 bases). Germline lookup yields CDR1 SQVTM and CDR2 ANQGSEA. This CDR3 is 14 amino acids long. Here the CDR3 reads CSVRNVGGTDAQYF. In DNA, the CDR3 is TGCAGCGTTAGAAACGTAGGGGGGACAGATGCGCAGTATTTT.

This clone was counted once. The rearrangement joins TRBV27 to TRBJ2-6, with D unresolved. Germline CDR1 reads MNHEY; CDR2 reads SMNVEV (reference sequence). Deletions cut 8 bases from V and 2 bases from J, with 10 bases between. This CDR3 contains 14 residues. The CDR3 sequence: CASSFAPGANVLTF. CDR3 sequence (DNA): TGTGCCAGCTCCTTTGCCCCTGGGGCCAACGTCCTGACTTTC.

The J gene is TRBJ2-5, the V gene TRBV6-5; D is unresolved. The germline V and J ends were trimmed by 6 bases and 3 bases, with 11 bases remaining between them. CDR1 and CDR2 (germline): MNHEY, SVGAGI. The length of the CDR3 is 13 residues. The chain's CDR3 is CASSRIPEETQYF. In DNA, the CDR3 is TGTGCCAGCAGCAGGATCCCAGAAGAGACCCAGTACTTC.

The chain uses TRBV29-1 and TRBJ2-3; 11 bases are shared with TRBD1. CDR1 and CDR2 (germline): SQVTM, ANQGSEA. V gave up 7 bases and J gave up 5 bases; unmatched junction bases: 5. The CDR3 runs 13 residues. CDR3 protein: CSARTGGVDTQYF. For the CDR3, the DNA is TGCAGCGCCCGGACAGGGGGCGTAGATACGCAGTATTTT.

The rearrangement links TRBV6-1 to TRBJ2-7; 14 nucleotides agree with TRBD2. Germline V lookup: CDR1 MNHNS, CDR2 SASEGT. This CDR3 is 14 amino acids long. J lost 7 bases, V lost 6 bases, and 5 bases had no gene match. The CDR3 sequence is CASRTSGGAREQYF. The CDR3 nucleotides are TGTGCCAGCAGGACTAGCGGGGGGGCTCGGGAGCAGTACTTC.

The genes are TRBV4-1 and TRBJ2-7; tentative D call: TRBD1 (5 bases). Trimming removed 3 bases from V and 6 bases from J, with 18 bases in between. Germline loops: CDR1 MGHRA, CDR2 YSYEKL. The CDR3 totals 15 residues. CDR3 in DNA: TGCGCCAGCAGCCAGATCGGCCGCAGGGCGACCGAGCAGTACTTC. This encodes CASSQIGRRATEQYF.

This sequence joins TRBV7-3 and TRBJ2-2; 7 bases match TRBD1. The ends lost 5 bases at V and 6 bases at J; junction bases unmatched: 12. The CDR3 has 16 amino acids. CDR1 and CDR2 from the germline V gene are SGHTA and FQGTGA. The CDR3 spells CASSPHPLTGAGELFF. CDR3 DNA sequence: TGTGCCAGCAGCCCTCACCCCCTAACAGGGGCCGGGGAGCTGTTTTTT.